The source of this T cell receptor (beta chain) is a study of blood T cell repertoires in COVID-19. Study-wide context: Material from acute and convalescent COVID-19 was sourced from the United States, Italy and Spain.

The table came from immunoSEQ multiplex PCR; TCRdb's copy has only in-frame clones and leaves some out. The sample includes some 390,000 clones, roughly 89% of them seen just once. Enrolled through a virtual design, the participants were between 18 and 89 years of age and came from 24 US areas. Before being deemed recovered, Cohort 3 donors had two negative PCRs, clearance, or symptom resolution. Losses at the gene ends were 2 bases for V and 3 bases for J; bases not matched to a gene: 6. The V gene's germline CDR1 is SEHNR and CDR2 FQNEAQ (reference sequence). The length of the CDR3 is 16 residues. The chain links TRBV7-9 to TRBJ2-7, with 11 nucleotides matching TRBD1. Sample: PBMCs or T cells enriched from blood (not recorded which). The TCR was taken from a woman aged 25 to 39 who had recovered from COVID-19. CDR3 DNA: TGTGCCAGCAGCTTATTGGAGGGACAGGGGGTCTACGAGCAGTACTTC. As protein: CASSLLEGQGVYEQYF. Complete variable domain (other parts from reference TRBV7-9 and TRBJ2-7): DTGVSQNPRHKITKRGQNVTFRCDPISEHNRLYWYRQTLGQGPEFLTYFQNEAQLEKSRLLSDRFSAERPKGSFSTLEIQRTEQGDSAMYLCASSLLEGQGVYEQYFGPGTRLTVT.